A selection of T cell receptor beta chains follows, all from one sample in a study of OX40 agonist ivuxolimab in advanced cancers. Profiled with immunoSEQ multiplex PCR; TCRdb holds only in-frame clones, not every one. The table records just over 50,000 clones, 88% of them present only once. Material: CD4+ or CD8+ T cells sorted from blood, obtained in a trial of the OX40 agonist ivuxolimab. The receptors derive from an adult with an advanced solid tumor such as melanoma, head and neck, liver or kidney cancer. Each CDR3 is given with its conserved first and last residue. Fields, in order: V gene, J gene, clone size, D gene, CDR3 protein, CDR3 DNA. A D gene is named only where the DNA matches it firmly. The size field is filled for only some rows; it gives once, few, many or a size class.

>TRBV7-3|TRBJ2-2|NA|NA
CASRSEVNTGELFF
TGTGCCAGCCGCAGCGAGGTGAACACCGGGGAGCTGTTTTTT
>TRBV27|TRBJ2-2|NA|NA
CASSSPGGYTGELFF
TGTGCCAGCAGTTCCCCAGGTGGATACACCGGGGAGCTGTTTTTT
>TRBV2|TRBJ2-7|NA|TRBD2
CASSASGMEVSEQYF
TGTGCCAGCAGCGCTAGCGGGATGGAGGTCAGCGAGCAGTACTTC
>TRBV6-5|TRBJ2-7|NA|TRBD1
CASSPGQGASYEQYF
TGTGCCAGCAGTCCCGGACAGGGGGCATCCTACGAGCAGTACTTC
>TRBV7-8|TRBJ2-7|NA|TRBD1
CASSWRTGVAYF
TGTGCCAGCAGCTGGAGGACAGGGGTGGCGTACTTC
>TRBV19|TRBJ2-7|NA|NA
CASSIRSAGDGYEQYF
TGTGCCAGTAGTATAAGGTCGGCAGGGGACGGCTACGAGCAGTACTTC
>TRBV10-2|TRBJ2-1|NA|TRBD2
CASSESGLAGETYNEQFF
TGCGCCAGCAGTGAGTCGGGCCTAGCGGGGGAAACCTACAATGAGCAGTTCTTC
>TRBV30|TRBJ2-5|NA|NA
CAWSEPPPRVQETQYF
TGTGCCTGGAGTGAACCACCGCCGAGGGTTCAAGAGACCCAGTACTTC
>TRBV25-1|TRBJ1-4|NA|TRBD1
CASSDSGTVNEKLFF
TGTGCCAGCAGTGACTCCGGGACAGTTAATGAAAAACTGTTTTTT
>TRBV5-4|TRBJ1-2|NA|NA
CASSLGQWTTSGYTF
TGTGCCAGCAGCTTGGGACAGTGGACTACTAGTGGCTACACCTTC
>TRBV7-7|TRBJ2-5|NA|NA
CASSKPGETQYF
TGTGCTAGCAGTAAACCGGGGGAGACCCAGTACTTC
>TRBV29-1|TRBJ2-1|NA|NA
CSVDKSSYNEQFF
TGCAGCGTTGACAAAAGCTCCTACAATGAGCAGTTCTTC
>TRBV19|TRBJ1-5|NA|TRBD1
CASSKLGGEGNQPQHF
TGTGCCAGTAGTAAGTTAGGGGGCGAGGGCAATCAGCCCCAGCATTTT
>TRBV6-5|TRBJ2-5|once|NA
CASSYIGSQETQYF
TGTGCCAGCAGTTACATCGGTTCCCAAGAGACCCAGTACTTC
>TRBV10-3|TRBJ1-5|few|NA
CAISPERGSGGLQPQHF
TGTGCCATCAGTCCGGAAAGGGGATCGGGGGGACTTCAGCCCCAGCATTTT